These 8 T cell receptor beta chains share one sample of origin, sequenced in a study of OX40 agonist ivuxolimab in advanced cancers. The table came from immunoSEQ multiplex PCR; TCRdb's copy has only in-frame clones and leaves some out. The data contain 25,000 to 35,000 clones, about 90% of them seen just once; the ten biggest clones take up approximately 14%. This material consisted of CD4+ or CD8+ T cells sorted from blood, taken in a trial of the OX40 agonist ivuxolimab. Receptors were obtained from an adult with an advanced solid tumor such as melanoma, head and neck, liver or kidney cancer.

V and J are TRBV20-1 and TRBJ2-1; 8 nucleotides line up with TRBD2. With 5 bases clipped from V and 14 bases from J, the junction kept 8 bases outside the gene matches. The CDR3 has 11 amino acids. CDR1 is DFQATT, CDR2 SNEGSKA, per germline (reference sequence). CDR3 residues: CSAPGLANEFF. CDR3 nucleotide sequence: TGCAGTGCTCCAGGACTAGCCAACGAGTTCTTC.

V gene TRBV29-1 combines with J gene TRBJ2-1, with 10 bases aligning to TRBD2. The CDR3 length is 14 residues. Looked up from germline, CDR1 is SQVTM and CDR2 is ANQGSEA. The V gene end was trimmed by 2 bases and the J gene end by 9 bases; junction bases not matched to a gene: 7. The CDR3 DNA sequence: TGCAGCGTTGAAAGATGGAGCGGGAGGGGTGAGCAGTTCTTC. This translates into CSVERWSGRGEQFF.

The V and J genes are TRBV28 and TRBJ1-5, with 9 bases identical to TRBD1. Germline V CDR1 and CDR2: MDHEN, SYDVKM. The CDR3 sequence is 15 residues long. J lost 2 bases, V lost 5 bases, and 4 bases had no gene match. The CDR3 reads CASSTRQGGNQPQHF. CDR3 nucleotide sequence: TGTGCCAGCAGTACGCGACAGGGGGGCAATCAGCCCCAGCATTTT.

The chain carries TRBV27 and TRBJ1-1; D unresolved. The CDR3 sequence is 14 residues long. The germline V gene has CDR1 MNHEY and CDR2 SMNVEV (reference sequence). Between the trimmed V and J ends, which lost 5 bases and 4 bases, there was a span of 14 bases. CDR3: CASSITDSSTEAFF. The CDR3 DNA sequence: TGTGCCAGCAGTATTACCGACTCTAGCACTGAAGCTTTCTTT.

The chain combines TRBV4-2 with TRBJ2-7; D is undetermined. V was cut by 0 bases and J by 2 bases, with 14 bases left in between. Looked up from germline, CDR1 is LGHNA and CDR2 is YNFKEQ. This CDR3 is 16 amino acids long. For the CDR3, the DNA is TGTGCCAGCAGCCAAGATGCAGCGCTCTACACCTACGAGCAGTACTTC. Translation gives CASSQDAALYTYEQYF.

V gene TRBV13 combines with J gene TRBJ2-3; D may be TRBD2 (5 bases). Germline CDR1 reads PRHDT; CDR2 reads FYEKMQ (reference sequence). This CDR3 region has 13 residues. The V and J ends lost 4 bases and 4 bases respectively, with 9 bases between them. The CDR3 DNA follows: TGTGCCAGCAGCTCCCCTAGCTCAGATACGCAGTATTTT. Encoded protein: CASSSPSSDTQYF.

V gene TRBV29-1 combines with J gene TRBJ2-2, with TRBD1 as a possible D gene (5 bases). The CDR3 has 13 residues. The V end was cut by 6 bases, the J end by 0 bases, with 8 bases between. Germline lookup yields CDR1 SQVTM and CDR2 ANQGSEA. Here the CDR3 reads CSVLGANTGELFF. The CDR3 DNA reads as TGCAGCGTCTTAGGGGCGAACACCGGGGAGCTGTTTTTT.

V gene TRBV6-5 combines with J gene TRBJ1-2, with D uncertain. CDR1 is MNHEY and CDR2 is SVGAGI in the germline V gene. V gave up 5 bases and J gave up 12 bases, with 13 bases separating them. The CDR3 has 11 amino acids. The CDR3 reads CASSTGSYHTF. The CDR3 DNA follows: TGTGCCAGCAGTACCGGCTCCTATCACACCTTC.